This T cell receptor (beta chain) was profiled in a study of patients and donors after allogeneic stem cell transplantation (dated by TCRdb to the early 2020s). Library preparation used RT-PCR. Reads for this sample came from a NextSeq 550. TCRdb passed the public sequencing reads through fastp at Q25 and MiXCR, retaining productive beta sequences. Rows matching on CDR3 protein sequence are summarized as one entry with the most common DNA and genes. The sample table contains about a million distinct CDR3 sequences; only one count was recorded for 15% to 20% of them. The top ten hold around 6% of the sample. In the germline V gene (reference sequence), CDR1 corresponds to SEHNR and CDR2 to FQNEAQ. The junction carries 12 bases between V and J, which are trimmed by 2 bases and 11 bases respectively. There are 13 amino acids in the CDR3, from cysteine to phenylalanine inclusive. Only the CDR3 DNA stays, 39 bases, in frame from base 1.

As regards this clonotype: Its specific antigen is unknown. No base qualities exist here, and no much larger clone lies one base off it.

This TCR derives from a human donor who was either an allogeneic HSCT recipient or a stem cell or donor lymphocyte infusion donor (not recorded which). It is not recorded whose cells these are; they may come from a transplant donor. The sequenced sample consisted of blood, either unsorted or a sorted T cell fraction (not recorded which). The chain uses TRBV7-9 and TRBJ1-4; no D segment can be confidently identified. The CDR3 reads CASSLLRHLKLFF. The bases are TGTGCCAGCAGCTTATTACGGCATCTCAAACTGTTTTTT.